This is a list of T cell receptor beta chains from one sample in a study of technical replicates of blood from several donors. Here immunoSEQ multiplex PCR was the method, and the copy in TCRdb shows in-frame clones only, minus some. The table has tens of thousands of clones, 94% seen once; the top ten hold around 0.25%. Material for sequencing was T cells isolated from PBMCs. Receptors were obtained from a human donor in good health. The CDR3 runs from the conserved cysteine through the conserved F or W. A D gene is named only where the DNA matches it firmly. Size is omitted from some rows. Given values are once, few, many or a class for expanded clones.

d_gene	v_gene	abundance	j_gene	CDR3nt	CDR3aa
TRBD1	TRBV19	NA	TRBJ1-5	TGTGCCAGTAGACCCCCGGGACAGGGCTGGTATAGCAATCAGCCCCAGCATTTT	CASRPPGQGWYSNQPQHF
NA	TRBV5-1	NA	TRBJ1-1	TGCGCCAGCACCCGTTCAGACAGGAACACTGAAGCTTTCTTT	CASTRSDRNTEAFF
TRBD1	TRBV30	NA	TRBJ2-5	TGTGCCTGGACAGGGGGAGAGACCCAGTACTTC	CAWTGGETQYF
TRBD2	TRBV7-2	once	TRBJ2-1	TGTGCCAGCAGCCAACCGGGACTAGCGGGAGAAAAGAAGTTCTTC	CASSQPGLAGEKKFF
NA	TRBV7-9	NA	TRBJ1-2	TGTGCCAGCAGCTTAGCGGGGGGCTATGGCTACACCTTC	CASSLAGGYGYTF
NA	TRBV27	NA	TRBJ2-7	TGTGCCAGCAGTTTATCTCGGGAGATGTACGAGCAGTACTTC	CASSLSREMYEQYF
TRBD2	TRBV13	NA	TRBJ2-1	TGTGCCAGCGGGACTAGCGGGGGGCAGTTCTTC	CASGTSGGQFF
NA	TRBV5-6	few	TRBJ2-7	TGTGCCAGCAGCTTTACGGGCTCCTACGAGCAGTACTTC	CASSFTGSYEQYF
NA	TRBV6-6	NA	TRBJ1-1	TGTGCCAGCAGCCGGGGAACTCTGAGCACTGAAGCTTTCTTT	CASSRGTLSTEAFF
NA	TRBV19	NA	TRBJ2-5	TGTGCCAGTAGTATTTCAGGGTTCGGAGAGACCCAGTACTTC	CASSISGFGETQYF
NA	TRBV19	NA	TRBJ2-5	TGTGCCAGTAGTATAGCCCCGGGTAGCGACGGAGAGACCCAGTACTTC	CASSIAPGSDGETQYF
NA	TRBV7-3	NA	TRBJ2-6	TGTGCCAGCAGCCCCGACAGCCTCCTCTCTGGGGCCAACGTCCTGACTTTC	CASSPDSLLSGANVLTF
NA	TRBV5-4	NA	TRBJ1-1	TGTGCCAGCAGCTTGACCCTCGGGAACACTGAAGCTTTCTTT	CASSLTLGNTEAFF
TRBD1	TRBV4-1	once	TRBJ1-5	TGCGCCAGCAGCCAAGTCGTCCCCCGGGGGCTAGGGACAGGGAGAGGTCAGCCCCAGCATTTT	CASSQVVPRGLGTGRGQPQHF
TRBD1	TRBV2	NA	TRBJ2-5	TGTGCCAGCAGTCAGGACAGGGGCCAAGAGACCCAGTACTTC	CASSQDRGQETQYF
NA	TRBV27	few	TRBJ1-1	TGTGCCAGTGGAAGGGGATACAACACTGAAGCTTTCTTT	CASGRGYNTEAFF
TRBD1	TRBV29-1	NA	TRBJ1-1	TGCAGCGTTGTGGGACAGGAATACACTGAAGCTTTCTTT	CSVVGQEYTEAFF
NA	TRBV7-6	NA	TRBJ1-4	TGTGCCAGCAGCTTAGCCATGGGGGGGACAACTAATGAAAAACTGTTTTTT	CASSLAMGGTTNEKLFF
TRBD1	TRBV28	NA	TRBJ1-4	TGTGCCAGCAGGAAGACAGGGATCGAAAAACTGTTTTTT	CASRKTGIEKLFF
NA	TRBV4-1	NA	TRBJ2-2	TGCGCCAGCAGCCCCTGGTCGGGCGGGGAGCTGTTTTTT	CASSPWSGGELFF
NA	TRBV4-2	NA	TRBJ2-1	TGTGCCAGCAGCCCTTCGGGGGATGAGCAGTTCTTC	CASSPSGDEQFF
TRBD1	TRBV6-5	NA	TRBJ1-3	TGTGCCAGTCGACAGGGCAATGGAAACACCATATATTTT	CASRQGNGNTIYF